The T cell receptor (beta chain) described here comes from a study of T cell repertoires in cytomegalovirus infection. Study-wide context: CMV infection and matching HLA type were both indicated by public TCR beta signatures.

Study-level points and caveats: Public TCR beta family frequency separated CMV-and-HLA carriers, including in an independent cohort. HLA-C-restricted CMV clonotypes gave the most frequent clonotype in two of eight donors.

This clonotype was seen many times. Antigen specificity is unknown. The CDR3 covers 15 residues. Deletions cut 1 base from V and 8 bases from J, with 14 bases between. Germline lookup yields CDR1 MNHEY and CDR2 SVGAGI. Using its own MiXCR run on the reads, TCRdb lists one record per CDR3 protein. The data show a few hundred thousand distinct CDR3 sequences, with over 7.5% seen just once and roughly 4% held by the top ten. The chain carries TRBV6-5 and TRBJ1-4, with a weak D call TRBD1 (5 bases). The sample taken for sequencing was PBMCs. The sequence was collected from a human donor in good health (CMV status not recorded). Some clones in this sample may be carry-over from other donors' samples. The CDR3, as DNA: TGTGCCAGCAGTTACTACGGGGGAAGGGCGGAAAAACTGTTTTTT. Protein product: CASSYYGGRAEKLFF.